The entry below gives a single T cell receptor (beta chain) sequence along with its context. The CDR3 extends over 14 amino acids. CDR1 and CDR2 from the germline V gene are MDHEN and SYDVKM. Trimming took off 6 bases at V and 4 bases at J, with 15 bases between the two ends. These data come from a study of blood T cell repertoires in COVID-19. As originally analysed: How many nucleated cells were present was estimated from reference gene primer amplification. Here immunoSEQ multiplex PCR was the method, and the copy in TCRdb shows in-frame clones only, minus some. D and trimming were read from the DNA, whereas the V and J calls and clone size are those reported in that table. The sample lists 100,000 to 150,000 clones, about 86% seen once, with 3.5% to 4% in the top ten.

This chain uses TRBV28 with TRBJ1-2; possibly TRBD1 for D (6 bases). Input material: peripheral blood. The sequence came from a woman aged 45 to 65 with acute or convalescent COVID-19. CDR3 DNA sequence: TGTGCCAGCAGAGGACAGCCTACATTCTATGGCTACACCTTC. Protein: CASRGQPTFYGYTF.